The 25 T cell receptor beta chains reported below all come from one sample, sequenced in a study of PD-1 blockade in mismatch repair-deficient tumors. Clones were sequenced by immunoSEQ multiplex PCR, and TCRdb holds only the in-frame ones, with some missing. Of 15,000 or so clones in the sample, 80% to 85% are singletons; the top ten hold almost 3.5%. Source: PBMCs, taken 4 weeks after starting pembrolizumab. The receptors shown here come from an adult with mismatch repair-deficient cancer.

The chain joins TRBV29-1 to TRBJ2-7; 12 nucleotides agree with TRBD1. This CDR3 spans 15 amino acids. Germline lookup yields CDR1 SQVTM and CDR2 ANQGSEA. After removal of 4 bases from V and 5 bases from J, the junction contained 9 bases not matched to a gene. The CDR3 DNA follows: TGCAGCGTTGCAAAGGGGGACAGGGGGCGCGACGAGCAGTACTTC. Protein sequence: CSVAKGDRGRDEQYF.

This chain joins TRBV5-1 and TRBJ1-3; D may be TRBD1 (6 bases). CDR3 length: 16 amino acids. CDR1 and CDR2 (germline): SGHRS, YFSETQ. Trimming left V 4 bases short and J 2 bases short, with 16 bases between. The CDR3 region is CASSLTTGKPGNTIYF. The CDR3 nucleotides read TGCGCCAGCAGCCTAACAACAGGGAAGCCTGGAAACACCATATATTTT.

The chain has TRBV9 and TRBJ2-1, with D hard to call. The germline CDR1 and CDR2 sequences are SGDLS and YYNGEE. The CDR3 has 13 amino acids. Trimming pared 1 base from V and 2 bases from J, leaving 4 bases between. For the CDR3, the DNA is TGTGCCAGCAGCGTAACTCCCTACAATGAGCAGTTCTTC. Residues: CASSVTPYNEQFF.

The chain recombines TRBV27 with TRBJ1-1; D call uncertain. The germline V gene encodes CDR1 MNHEY and CDR2 SMNVEV (reference sequence). Trimming removed 6 bases from V and 10 bases from J, with 24 bases in between. The CDR3 length is 15 residues. CDR3 in DNA: TGTGCCAGCAGACCATGGGCCCGGGAATGGAACGGAGCTTTCTTT. Its protein product is CASRPWAREWNGAFF.

The V call is TRBV27, the J call TRBJ2-3, with D perhaps matching TRBD2 (7 bases). CDR1 and CDR2 from the germline V gene are MNHEY and SMNVEV (reference sequence). The CDR3 totals 17 residues. The V end was cut by 1 base, the J end by 6 bases, with 20 bases between. CDR3 sequence: CASSLLWGAGDRDTQYF. The DNA of the CDR3 is TGTGCCAGCAGTTTATTATGGGGGGCGGGAGATAGGGATACGCAGTATTTT.

The V gene is TRBV6-1, the J gene TRBJ1-1, with 7 nucleotides matching TRBD1. CDR3 size: 13 residues. CDR1 is MNHNS and CDR2 is SASEGT in the germline V gene. Trimming cost V 6 bases and J 4 bases; bases outside gene matches: 5. DNA for the CDR3: TGTGCCAGCAGGGTGACAGGGCCCACTGAAGCTTTCTTT. Residues: CASRVTGPTEAFF.

V is TRBV6-1 and J is TRBJ2-7, with 7 bases identical to TRBD1. There are 14 residues in the CDR3. The J segment lost 3 bases and the V segment lost 6 bases, leaving 8 bases of the junction unmatched. Germline V gene sequence: CDR1 MNHNS, CDR2 SASEGT. The CDR3 DNA is TGTGCCAGCAGGGCCGGGACAGCTGGCTACGAGCAGTACTTC. Translating it yields CASRAGTAGYEQYF.

The genes are TRBV19 and TRBJ1-5; 8 positions agree with TRBD1. The CDR3 runs 15 residues. V lost 11 bases to trimming and J lost 3 bases; unmatched junction nucleotides: 12. Germline CDR1 reads LNHDA; CDR2 reads SQIVND (reference sequence). This CDR3 reads CAVSGTGRFNQPQHF. DNA for the CDR3: TGTGCCGTATCTGGGACAGGTCGTTTCAATCAGCCCCAGCATTTT.

Only one count was recorded for this clone. The CDR3 loop is CASSQAGINEQFF. The DNA for the CDR3 is TGTGCCAGCAGCCAAGCGGGGATCAATGAGCAGTTCTTC. The V call is TRBV4-2, the J call TRBJ2-1; tentatively, D is TRBD2 (5 bases). The CDR3 extends over 13 amino acids. CDR1 is LGHNA and CDR2 is YNFKEQ in the germline V gene. Trimming took off 1 base at V and 6 bases at J, with 7 bases between the two ends.

This rearrangement joins TRBV5-1 to TRBJ1-6, with 10 nucleotides matching TRBD1. Looked up from germline, CDR1 is SGHRS and CDR2 is YFSETQ. Trimming at V came to 1 base and at J to 8 bases, leaving 3 bases not matched to a gene. This CDR3 contains 15 residues. The CDR3 reads CASSLSGQGYSPLHF. The CDR3 DNA follows: TGCGCCAGCAGCTTGTCGGGACAGGGGTATTCACCCCTCCACTTT.

In its sample, this clone was seen once. The chain links TRBV15 to TRBJ2-1, with 9 bases lining up with TRBD2. Germline V lookup: CDR1 LNHNV, CDR2 YYDKDF (reference sequence). Unmatched junction bases numbered 12, after V lost 2 bases and J lost 4 bases. The CDR3 contains 18 residues. The CDR3 region has the DNA TGTGCCACCAGCAGACTGACGGCGGGAGGGAGGATATACAATGAGCAGTTCTTC. Residues: CATSRLTAGGRIYNEQFF.

The chain joins TRBV28 to TRBJ2-3, with TRBD2 matching 7 bases. The CDR3 loop spans 16 amino acids. Trimming took 7 bases from V and 4 from J; bases not matched to a gene: 14. In germline, CDR1 is MDHEN, CDR2 SYDVKM. CDR3 DNA: TGTGCCAGCACCAAGATTGGGGGGAGGGCGGCAGATACGCAGTATTTT. Protein sequence: CASTKIGGRAADTQYF.

This clone has more than one count but fewer than ten. The chain uses TRBV5-1 and TRBJ2-7, with 8 bases lining up with TRBD1. Looked up from germline, CDR1 is SGHRS and CDR2 is YFSETQ. This CDR3 comprises 12 residues. The V gene end was trimmed by 2 bases and the J gene end by 12 bases; junction bases not matched to a gene: 7. The CDR3 bases are TGCGCCAGCAGCTTTATCGGACAGGGACTGTACTTC. As protein: CASSFIGQGLYF.

The rearrangement joins TRBV6-6 to TRBJ1-2; D is perhaps TRBD1 (6 bases). The CDR3 runs to 15 residues. V was pared by 4 bases and J by 5 bases, with 17 bases between. Germline assignment: CDR1 MNHNY and CDR2 SVGAGI (reference sequence). The chain's CDR3 is CASSSPGAQEYGYTF. CDR3 in DNA: TGTGCCAGCAGTTCCCCAGGGGCGCAGGAGTATGGCTACACCTTC.

The chain recombines TRBV19 with TRBJ2-2; 8 nucleotides line up with TRBD2. V was pared by 3 bases and J by 4 bases, with 1 base of the junction left unmatched. The CDR3 has 14 amino acids. Per the germline V gene, CDR1 is LNHDA and CDR2 is SQIVND (reference sequence). CDR3 protein: CASSIRGGTGELFF. The DNA for the CDR3 is TGTGCCAGTAGTATCCGGGGGGGCACCGGGGAGCTGTTTTTT. Supplemented by reference TRBV19 and TRBJ2-2, the full variable domain reads DGGITQSPKYLFRKEGQNVTLSCEQNLNHDAMYWYRQDPGQGLRLIYYSQIVNDFQKGDIAEGYSVSREKKESFPLTVTSAQKNPTAFYLCASSIRGGTGELFFGEGSRLTVL.

This clone came up once. The chain joins TRBV28 to TRBJ1-6; no clear D gene. V was shortened by 7 bases and J by 0 bases, with 10 bases between the two germline ends. Germline values: CDR1 MDHEN, CDR2 SYDVKM. The CDR3 extends over 15 amino acids. The CDR3 reads CASMSPRSYNSPLHF. The CDR3, as DNA: TGTGCCAGCATGAGCCCTCGCTCCTATAATTCACCCCTCCACTTT.

The chain carries TRBV11-1 and TRBJ2-7; 11 bases agree with TRBD2. Germline-derived CDR1 and CDR2 are SGHAT and FQDESV (reference sequence). The CDR3 covers 15 residues. The junction had 4 bases not matched to a gene; V was cut back by 3 bases and J by 3 bases. For the CDR3, the DNA is TGTGCCAGCAGCTTTGTCACTAGCGGGAGCTACGAGCAGTACTTC. Its translation is CASSFVTSGSYEQYF.

The chain is built from TRBV29-1 and TRBJ1-2; 9 bases agree with TRBD1. Per the germline V gene, CDR1 is SQVTM and CDR2 is ANQGSEA. The CDR3 runs 14 residues. The V and J ends lost 0 bases and 7 bases, in that order; junction bases with no gene match: 6. The CDR3 sequence is CSVEDQDRGFGYTF. As DNA, the CDR3 is TGCAGCGTTGAAGACCAGGACAGGGGTTTTGGCTACACCTTC.

The chain employs TRBV9 and TRBJ1-2; 7 bases match TRBD1. V shed 3 bases and J 4 bases; nucleotides not matched to a gene: 12. Germline V gene sequence: CDR1 SGDLS, CDR2 YYNGEE. The CDR3 length is 16 residues. The CDR3 DNA reads TGTGCCAGCAGCGAAACACTTGAGACAGGGTTCTATGGCTACACCTTC. This codes for CASSETLETGFYGYTF.

CDR3 in DNA: TGTGCCAGTAGTTTAGGGGGCTACTACAATGAGCAGTTCTTC. This codes for CASSLGGYYNEQFF. The rearrangement uses TRBV19 and TRBJ2-1, with 7 positions matching TRBD1. Germline loops: CDR1 LNHDA, CDR2 SQIVND (reference sequence). The CDR3 is 14 residues long. V was clipped by 5 bases and J by 3 bases; unmatched bases: 4.

This chain connects TRBV11-2 to TRBJ2-7; 9 positions match TRBD1. Germline lookup yields CDR1 SGHAT and CDR2 FQNNGV. The V segment lost 5 bases and the J segment 7 bases; nucleotides outside the gene matches: 15. This CDR3 contains 16 residues. CDR3 coding DNA: TGTGCCAGCAGCCTAAGAGCCGGGACAGGGTCTGAAGAGCAGTACTTC. It yields the protein CASSLRAGTGSEEQYF.

The table lists this clone with a count of one. This rearrangement joins TRBV7-3 to TRBJ2-3, with 12 bases identical to TRBD1. CDR1 is SGHTA, CDR2 FQGTGA, per germline. The ends lost 0 bases at V and 5 bases at J; junction bases unmatched: 6. The CDR3 has 17 residues. CDR3 sequence: CASSLTGTGGGVDTQYF. CDR3 nucleotides: TGTGCCAGCAGCTTAACTGGGACAGGGGGCGGGGTAGATACGCAGTATTTT.

This clone has just a few counts. The chain is built from TRBV28 and TRBJ2-5; D is perhaps TRBD2 (6 bases). Trimming left V 5 bases short and J 4 bases short, with 26 bases between. This CDR3 has 18 amino acids. CDR1 is MDHEN, CDR2 SYDVKM, per germline. This CDR3 is CASSPKPQRLELGETQYF. The CDR3 nucleotides are TGTGCCAGCAGTCCTAAACCCCAACGACTAGAACTTGGAGAGACCCAGTACTTC.

The V call is TRBV9, the J call TRBJ2-1; 8 positions agree with TRBD2. This CDR3 has 15 residues. The germline V gene has CDR1 SGDLS and CDR2 YYNGEE. V was pared by 2 bases and J by 0 bases, with 1 base of the junction left unmatched. The CDR3 region has the DNA TGTGCCAGCAGCGTTACTAGCGGCTCCTACAATGAGCAGTTCTTC. Protein product: CASSVTSGSYNEQFF.

The chain links TRBV18 to TRBJ2-1; TRBD1 is a possible D gene (7 bases). The germline V gene encodes CDR1 KGHSH and CDR2 LQKENI. Trimming removed 3 bases at V and 0 bases at J, with 15 bases between. This CDR3 spans 17 amino acids. The CDR3 coding sequence is TGTGCCAGCTCACCCCCGCAGGGGGGACTCTCCTACAATGAGCAGTTCTTC. It codes for CASSPPQGGLSYNEQFF. The full variable domain, with the rest looked up from reference TRBV18 and TRBJ2-1, is NAGVMQNPRHLVRRRGQEARLRCSPMKGHSHVYWYRQLPEEGLKFMVYLQKENIIDESGMPKERFSAEFPKEGPSILRIQQVVRGDSAAYFCASSPPQGGLSYNEQFFGPGTRLTVL.